The 28 T cell receptor beta chains below all came from one sample that was sequenced in a study of blood T cell repertoires in COVID-19. This table comes from immunoSEQ multiplex PCR, and its TCRdb copy is limited to in-frame clones, with some not included. Here the sample spans a few hundred thousand clones, over 75% being singletons. Sequencing used peripheral blood. Receptors originate from a woman in her 70s with COVID-19, enrolled during active disease.

The chain recombines TRBV7-9 with TRBJ2-7; D may be TRBD1 (7 bases). V gave up 2 bases and J gave up 6 bases, with 8 bases separating them. Germline lookup yields CDR1 SEHNR and CDR2 FQNEAQ (reference sequence). The CDR3 length is 12 residues. CDR3 sequence (DNA): TGTGCCAGCAGCTTACAGGGGGGCGAGCAGTACTTC. Protein product: CASSLQGGEQYF. Filled out from reference TRBV7-9 and TRBJ2-7, the complete variable domain reads DTGVSQNPRHKITKRGQNVTFRCDPISEHNRLYWYRQTLGQGPEFLTYFQNEAQLEKSRLLSDRFSAERPKGSFSTLEIQRTEQGDSAMYLCASSLQGGEQYFGPGTRLTVT.

This chain uses TRBV5-6 with TRBJ2-7, with 10 bases that match TRBD2. The CDR3 sequence is 15 residues long. Unmatched junction bases numbered 6, after V lost 4 bases and J lost 2 bases. Germline V gene data show CDR1 as SGHDT and CDR2 as YYEEEE. CDR3: CASSARTSGAYEQYF. CDR3 in DNA: TGTGCCAGCAGCGCTAGGACTAGCGGAGCCTACGAGCAGTACTTC.

This clone was detected a few times. The chain links TRBV7-9 to TRBJ2-7; possibly TRBD1 for D (5 bases). Germline V gene data show CDR1 as SEHNR and CDR2 as FQNEAQ (reference sequence). Trimming took off 1 base at V and 0 bases at J, with 10 bases between the two ends. CDR3 length: 15 residues. Here the CDR3 DNA reads TGTGCCAGCAGCTTAGAAGGGGTCAACTCCTACGAGCAGTACTTC. It codes for CASSLEGVNSYEQYF.

This clone was recorded a few times. The CDR3 reads CASSLRSGKRDNEQFF. CDR3 sequence (DNA): TGTGCCAGTAGTTTACGTAGCGGGAAAAGGGATAATGAGCAGTTCTTC. This chain links TRBV19 with TRBJ2-1; TRBD2 aligns across 8 bases. The CDR3 extends over 16 amino acids. Germline V gives CDR1 LNHDA, CDR2 SQIVND (reference sequence). With 5 bases clipped from V and 7 bases from J, the junction kept 13 bases outside the gene matches.

The rearrangement uses TRBV3-1 (or the pseudogene TRBV3-2) and TRBJ1-5; 9 nucleotides align to TRBD1. The germline V gene has CDR1 LGHDT and CDR2 YNNKEL (reference sequence). The length of the CDR3 is 14 residues. V trimming: 3 bases; J trimming: 5 bases; junction bases outside the gene matches: 2. The CDR3 protein is CASSQTGGDQPQHF. CDR3 bases: TGTGCCAGCAGCCAGACAGGGGGGGATCAGCCCCAGCATTTT.

The chain's CDR3 is CASSYSAGRGAYEQYF. CDR3 bases: TGTGCCAGCAGTTACTCAGCGGGGCGCGGGGCCTACGAGCAGTACTTC. The chain links TRBV6-5 to TRBJ2-7; TRBD2 agrees at 7 bases. V trimming: 0 bases; J trimming: 2 bases; junction bases outside the gene matches: 7. In germline, CDR1 is MNHEY, CDR2 SVGAGI. This CDR3 is built from 16 residues.

V usage is TRBV4-1 and J usage is TRBJ2-7; D possibly corresponds to TRBD1 (6 bases). This CDR3 has 15 residues. Germline assignment: CDR1 MGHRA and CDR2 YSYEKL. The V end was cut by 0 bases, the J end by 1 base, with 10 bases between. The CDR3 here is CASSQEGTPSYEQYF. CDR3 nucleotides: TGCGCCAGCAGCCAAGAAGGGACACCATCCTACGAGCAGTACTTC.

This clone occurred a few times. This chain links TRBV7-6 with TRBJ1-6; a weak D match, TRBD1 (6 bases). Trimming removed 5 bases from V and 7 bases from J, with 18 bases in between. Germline V gene data show CDR1 as SGHVS and CDR2 as FNYEAQ. The CDR3 covers 16 residues. CDR3 sequence reads: CASSPGSGGQNSPLHF. The CDR3 nucleotides read TGTGCCAGCAGCCCGGGGAGCGGGGGACAAAATTCACCCCTCCACTTT.

V gene TRBV24-1 combines with J gene TRBJ2-1; 12 bases are a match to TRBD2. CDR1 is KGHDR, CDR2 SFDVKD, per germline. CDR3 size: 17 residues. With 8 bases clipped from V and 1 base from J, the junction kept 8 bases outside the gene matches. The CDR3 nucleotides read TGTGCCACCACCCGGACTAGCGGGAAAAGGTCCTACAATGAGCAGTTCTTC. Translating it yields CATTRTSGKRSYNEQFF.

The CDR3 bases are TGTGCCAGCAGTTCCTTACTCCCGGGACTTTCCTACGAGCAGTACTTC. It translates to CASSSLLPGLSYEQYF. This chain links TRBV27 with TRBJ2-7, with TRBD2 as a possible D gene (6 bases). Germline V gene lookup returns CDR1 MNHEY and CDR2 SMNVEV (reference sequence). V was shortened by 4 bases and J by 1 base, with 17 bases between the two germline ends. CDR3 length equals 16 residues.

CDR3 protein: CASSPQETQYF. CDR3 in DNA: TGTGCCAGCAGCCCTCAAGAGACCCAGTACTTC. The rearrangement joins TRBV11-2 to TRBJ2-5; D is uncertain. The CDR3 sequence is 11 residues long. The V gene lost 5 bases and the J gene lost 2 bases, with 3 bases spanning the gap. Germline V gene lookup returns CDR1 SGHAT and CDR2 FQNNGV.

The chain employs TRBV2 and TRBJ1-1; 8 bases fit TRBD1. V shed 6 bases and J 5 bases; nucleotides not matched to a gene: 8. CDR1 is SNHLY, CDR2 FYNNEI, per germline. The CDR3 has 14 amino acids. The CDR3 region is CASRGWTGRTEAFF. The CDR3 DNA reads TGTGCCAGCAGGGGTTGGACAGGGCGGACTGAAGCTTTCTTT. The full variable domain, rest sourced from reference TRBV2 and TRBJ1-1, is EPEVTQTPSHQVTQMGQEVILRCVPISNHLYFYWYRQILGQKVEFLVSFYNNEISEKSEIFDDQFSVERPDGSNFTLKIRSTKLEDSAMYFCASRGWTGRTEAFFGQGTRLTVV.

The chain recombines TRBV2 with TRBJ2-1; 12 bases match TRBD1. Germline CDR1 reads SNHLY; CDR2 reads FYNNEI. This CDR3 is built from 15 residues. V was clipped by 8 bases and J by 8 bases; unmatched bases: 10. The CDR3 DNA sequence: TGTGCCAGCGACTATGGGGGACAGGGGGCTTATGAGCAGTTCTTC. It translates to CASDYGGQGAYEQFF.

This rearrangement joins TRBV5-1 to TRBJ1-3; no clear D. This CDR3 region has 14 residues. Per germline, CDR1 SGHRS and CDR2 YFSETQ. The germline V and J ends were trimmed by 0 bases and 4 bases, with 8 bases remaining between them. The CDR3 DNA follows: TGCGCCAGCAGCTTGGGGGCCGCCGGAAACACCATATATTTT. This codes for CASSLGAAGNTIYF.

The rearrangement joins TRBV29-1 to TRBJ1-1; maybe TRBD1 (5 bases). The CDR3 has 12 residues. V lost 7 bases and J lost 1, with 10 bases in between. The germline gives CDR1 SQVTM, CDR2 ANQGSEA. The CDR3 bases are TGCAGCGGAAAGACAGCGAACACTGAAGCTTTCTTT. Amino acids: CSGKTANTEAFF.

The chain recombines TRBV6-2 or TRBV6-3 with TRBJ2-5; weak D call: TRBD2 (7 bases). V was shortened by 5 bases and J by 9 bases, with 16 bases between the two germline ends. The CDR3 has 13 residues. Germline lookup yields CDR1 MNHEY and CDR2 SVGEGT. CDR3 residues: CASSGGGPGSQYF. CDR3 coding DNA: TGTGCCAGCAGTGGGGGGGGCCCTGGGTCCCAGTACTTC.

The rearrangement uses TRBV13 and TRBJ1-1; 8 bases agree with TRBD1. Germline V gene sequence: CDR1 PRHDT, CDR2 FYEKMQ (reference sequence). The V gene end was trimmed by 5 bases and the J gene end by 4 bases; junction bases not matched to a gene: 9. The CDR3 sequence is 15 residues long. The chain's CDR3 is CASSPGQGEGTEAFF. The DNA of the CDR3 is TGTGCCAGCAGCCCCGGACAGGGTGAGGGCACTGAAGCTTTCTTT. Drawing the rest from reference TRBV13 and TRBJ1-1, the complete variable domain is AAGVIQSPRHLIKEKRETATLKCYPIPRHDTVYWYQQGPGQDPQFLISFYEKMQSDKGSIPDRFSAQQFSDYHSELNMSSLELGDSALYFCASSPGQGEGTEAFFGQGTRLTVV.

The V call is TRBV3-1 (or the pseudogene TRBV3-2), the J call TRBJ2-1, with D possibly being TRBD1 (5 bases). The CDR3 spans 12 residues. The V end lost 6 bases, the J end lost 9 bases, and 12 bases lay between the germline ends. Germline V gives CDR1 LGHDT, CDR2 YNNKEL (reference sequence). CDR3 coding DNA: TGTGCCAGCAGTTCAATAGGGGTTGAGCAGTTCTTC. This sequence encodes CASSSIGVEQFF.

The chain carries TRBV21-1 and TRBJ2-6; no DNA check was done on the table's D call, TRBD2. TRBV21-1 is a pseudogene locus. The CDR3 runs to 16 residues. The CDR3 loop is CASSKESVSGANVLTF. The CDR3 coding sequence is TGTGCCAGCAGCAAAGAGTCGGTCTCTGGGGCCAACGTCCTGACTTTC.

V gene TRBV5-4 combines with J gene TRBJ1-2; 7 bases fit TRBD1. The CDR3 spans 15 residues. Germline V lookup: CDR1 SGHNT, CDR2 YYREEE (reference sequence). Germline trimming cut 0 bases from V and 8 bases from J; bases unmatched to any gene: 10. CDR3 DNA sequence: TGTGCCAGCAGCTTGGCAGGGCAGGGGGTAGGGGGCTACACCTTC. It codes for CASSLAGQGVGGYTF.

V and J are TRBV28 and TRBJ2-3, with D tentatively TRBD1 (6 bases). Germline V gene lookup returns CDR1 MDHEN and CDR2 SYDVKM. The V end lost 4 bases, the J end lost 3 bases, and 20 bases lay between the germline ends. The CDR3 is 17 amino acids. The CDR3 spells CASSSKNLNRETDTQYF. CDR3 bases: TGTGCCAGCAGTTCAAAAAACTTAAACAGGGAAACAGATACGCAGTATTTT.

The gene calls are TRBV2 and TRBJ2-5, with 16 bases matching TRBD2. J was trimmed by 4 bases and V by 3 bases; bases with no gene match: 2. The CDR3 is 16 residues long. Germline V gives CDR1 SNHLY, CDR2 FYNNEI. CDR3 loop: CASSEGTSGRGETQYF. Here the CDR3 DNA reads TGTGCCAGCAGTGAGGGGACTAGCGGGAGGGGAGAGACCCAGTACTTC.

This clone was counted once. The chain employs TRBV18 and TRBJ1-3, with D tentatively TRBD1 (6 bases). V was shortened by 6 bases and J by 0 bases, with 18 bases between the two germline ends. The CDR3 is 17 amino acids. Germline V CDR1 and CDR2: KGHSH, LQKENI. CDR3 sequence (DNA): TGTGCCAGCTCTTCAAGCGGAGGACAGCTCTCTGGAAACACCATATATTTT. This gives the protein CASSSSGGQLSGNTIYF.

This chain connects TRBV6-5 to TRBJ1-3, with D perhaps TRBD1 (6 bases). Per the germline V gene, CDR1 is MNHEY and CDR2 is SVGAGI. The V gene lost 10 bases and the J gene lost 0 bases, with 16 bases spanning the gap. This CDR3 comprises 15 residues. CDR3 sequence: CAIGQFLSSGNTIYF. The CDR3 nucleotides read TGTGCCATAGGACAGTTCCTTTCCTCTGGAAACACCATATATTTT.

The chain employs TRBV10-3 and TRBJ1-4, with 10 bases identical to TRBD1. Per the germline V gene, CDR1 is ENHRY and CDR2 is SYGVKD. J lost 6 bases, V lost 6 bases, and 4 bases had no gene match. The CDR3 contains 14 residues. This CDR3 reads CAISTGQGYEKLFF. In DNA form, the CDR3 reads TGTGCCATCAGCACGGGACAGGGGTATGAAAAACTGTTTTTT.

The chain joins TRBV5-4 to TRBJ1-4; a possible D gene is TRBD1 (6 bases). From germline, CDR1 is SGHNT and CDR2 YYREEE (reference sequence). This CDR3 is built from 13 residues. V lost 2 bases, J lost 7 bases, and 9 bases lay in between. For the CDR3, the DNA is TGTGCCAGCAGCTTCGGACAGTTTGAAAAACTGTTTTTT. As protein: CASSFGQFEKLFF.

The chain links TRBV4-2 to TRBJ1-5; D remains unclear. The germline V gene has CDR1 LGHNA and CDR2 YNFKEQ. Trimming left V 4 bases short and J 0 bases short, with 13 bases between. The CDR3 runs 16 residues. The CDR3 DNA reads as TGTGCCAGCAGCCCAGACAAAGAGTATAGCAATCAGCCCCAGCATTTT. Its translation: CASSPDKEYSNQPQHF.

CDR3 sequence: CASRREPSNQPQHF. For the CDR3, the DNA is TGTGCCAGCAGGAGGGAGCCTAGCAATCAGCCCCAGCATTTT. This chain uses TRBV2 with TRBJ1-5; unclear D gene. V lost 6 bases and J 0 bases, leaving 9 bases between the germline ends. There are 14 residues in the CDR3. CDR1 and CDR2 from the germline V gene are SNHLY and FYNNEI. Full variable domain (outside the CDR3, taken from reference TRBV2 and TRBJ1-5): EPEVTQTPSHQVTQMGQEVILRCVPISNHLYFYWYRQILGQKVEFLVSFYNNEISEKSEIFDDQFSVERPDGSNFTLKIRSTKLEDSAMYFCASRREPSNQPQHFGDGTRLSIL.